One T cell receptor beta chain is described in this entry. Its specificity is not known. The sample comes from a study of T cells in localized non-small cell lung cancer. Findings and caveats of the study: Density of T cells in blood, when higher, went with longer overall survival.

The table came from immunoSEQ multiplex PCR; TCRdb's copy has only in-frame clones and leaves some out. The table shows about 31,000 clones, with 88% occurring only once. The source is a woman aged 40-75 years with stage III lung adenocarcinoma. Specimen: peripheral blood mononuclear cells, collected before any cancer treatment.

CDR3 amino acids: CAWSVYYEQYF. The CDR3 coding sequence is TGTGCCTGGAGTGTGTACTACGAGCAGTACTTC. The chain uses TRBV30 and TRBJ2-7; D is ambiguous. The V end was cut by 0 bases, the J end by 3 bases, with 3 bases between. The CDR3 is made up of 11 amino acids. Germline CDR1 and CDR2: GTSNPN and SVGIG (reference sequence).